The 2 T cell receptor beta chains reported below all come from one sample, sequenced in a study of blood T cells in healthy people across ages. The authors ran a second PCR of about 7 to 11 cycles using a sample-barcoded 5' primer and a J-beta primer mix. TCRdb passed the 5' RACE reads through MiXCR, listing each CDR3 protein once. The sample has around 800,000 distinct CDR3 sequences, roughly 25% seen once; the top ten hold about 2.9%. These same data were also listed under a study on T cells of mothers and their children.

Specimen: blood. The receptors come from a boy aged 5-17 years in good health.

This clonotype occurred a few times. The chain recombines TRBV6-1 with TRBJ2-1; TRBD2 matches 7 bases. This CDR3 region has 15 residues. From germline, CDR1 is MNHNS and CDR2 SASEGT. The junction had 9 bases not matched to a gene; V was cut back by 10 bases and J by 0 bases. CDR3 loop: CATGEGPSSYNEQFF. CDR3 bases: TGTGCCACCGGGGAGGGGCCCAGCTCCTACAATGAGCAGTTCTTC.

This chain uses TRBV10-3 with TRBJ2-6; the match to TRBD1 covers 8 bases. The CDR3 runs to 18 residues. V shed 5 bases and J 4 bases; nucleotides not matched to a gene: 13. The germline V gene encodes CDR1 ENHRY and CDR2 SYGVKD. DNA for the CDR3: TGTGCCATCAGTCGTTCGGGACAGGAGCCCATGGGGGCCAACGTCCTGACTTTC. This codes for CAISRSGQEPMGANVLTF.